The clone carrying this T cell receptor (beta chain) has only a few counts. This CDR3 contains 14 residues. Germline V gene lookup returns CDR1 LNHDA and CDR2 SQIVND (reference sequence). V lost 6 bases, J lost 7 bases, and 15 bases lay in between. This specimen comes from a study of blood T cell repertoires in COVID-19. Study as a whole: Some COVID-19 samples were acute and others convalescent; all came from the United States, Italy and Spain. Sample material is recorded as cDNA or gDNA derived from T cells, B-cell-depleted T cells, or PBMCs.

Under the authors' procedure: From reference gene primer amplification, estimates of nucleated cell counts were derived. Assay used: immunoSEQ multiplex PCR; TCRdb lists only in-frame clones, some missing. V, J and clone size were drawn from that table, and D and trimming were deduced from the DNA. This table holds around 130,000 clones, more than 85% found once. The sequencing input was peripheral blood. This clonotype was obtained from a human donor in a cohort sampled during active COVID-19. This rearrangement joins TRBV19 to TRBJ2-2, with D tentatively TRBD1 (6 bases). CDR3 sequence (DNA): TGTGCCAGTAGAAGGCAGGGGTCTGGCGGGGAGCTGTTTTTT. Protein product: CASRRQGSGGELFF. The full variable domain, rest sourced from reference TRBV19 and TRBJ2-2, is DGGITQSPKYLFRKEGQNVTLSCEQNLNHDAMYWYRQDPGQGLRLIYYSQIVNDFQKGDIAEGYSVSREKKESFPLTVTSAQKNPTAFYLCASRRQGSGGELFFGEGSRLTVL.